This T cell receptor (beta chain) came from a study of CD8+ T cells in alopecia areata (dated by TCRdb to 2016 to 2019). In the study overall: The treated patients, all with moderate-to-severe alopecia areata, were enrolled in an open-label pilot trial of oral tofacitinib given at 5 to 10 mg twice daily. Patients received tofacitinib for 6 to 18 months and were then followed off drug for 6 months to check for delayed response and recurrence. Disease severity in treated patients was measured with the SALT score, which quantifies the percentage of affected scalp surface area. In both human patients and the C3H/HeJ mouse model, the study applied high-throughput TCRbeta sequencing to look at T cell clonal expansion in alopecia areata. Scalp tissue and sorted CD4+ and CD8+ peripheral blood T cells from patchy and totalis/universalis alopecia areata patients and from healthy controls were covered by human TCRbeta sequencing. Biopsies were taken from tofacitinib-treated patients at baseline and at 4 and 24 weeks of treatment, and a later scalp biopsy was taken in several of the tofacitinib-treated patients. Scalp clonality was compared across normal scalp (n=4), patchy alopecia areata scalp (n=8), and alopecia totalis/universalis scalp (n=8). RNA was extracted with the PAXgene miRNA kit for fixed scalp, the miRNeasy kit for PBMCs, and the RNeasy kit for mouse skin. immunoSEQ multiplex PCR using 35 Vbeta forward primers and 13 Jbeta reverse primers was used to amplify TCRbeta CDR3 regions.

The research as a whole found: Resident alphabeta T cells in normal human skin are also sequenced, complicating scalp TCR repertoire analysis, unlike mouse skin dominated by gammadelta T cells. During tofacitinib treatment, many expanded lesional clones remained in scalp and blood, and this persistence may partly explain relapse after treatment is stopped. TCR sequences shared between patients were less clear than in mice, possibly partly because of HLA diversity in the patient population. Compared with normal scalp, lesional scalp had higher clonality and more expanded CD8+ clones, particularly in alopecia totalis/universalis, a pattern that suggests antigenic drive. Because the treated cohort was small and had just a single nonresponder, larger studies are needed to establish links between baseline CD8+ expansion and response. Tofacitinib significantly lowered scalp clonality and the number of expanded CD8+ clones among the top 100 scalp clones.

Receptors were amplified or captured by the immunoSEQ multiplex PCR assay. To provide template for TCR sequencing, every sample had RNA extracted and reverse transcribed into cDNA. First-strand cDNA was synthesized with SuperScript III using a 2:1 mix of oligo-dT and random hexamers. A synthetic immune receptor repertoire was used to measure amplification bias, and any remaining bias was corrected computationally. On the authors' methods: After raw reads were preprocessed to remove errors, the CDR3 was defined following IMGT conventions as running from the conserved cysteine to phenylalanine. Clonality was computed as 1 minus the Shannon entropy, with the entropy normalized by log2 of the number of productive unique TCRs. Whether each scalp clone was CD4 or CD8 was inferred by checking scalp TCRbeta sequences against the CD4 and CD8 repertoires from sorted blood. What TCRdb holds here is the immuneACCESS table cut down to in-frame rearrangements. Part of the clones is not present; checked against another copy, under half of the missing clones reflect an unresolved V gene, and the others are unexplained. For V, J and clone size, that table is used; D and trimming come from the DNA. A total of more than 90,000 clones appear in this sample, about 59% of them only once. The top ten clonotypes cover approximately 12% of the sample.

As encoded in the germline V gene, CDR1 is MNHEY while CDR2 is SVGAGI. The CDR3 has 14 amino acids, counting the end cysteine and phenylalanine. Only the CDR3 region is kept as DNA, spanning 42 bases read in frame from base 1. For this chain, trimming is 0 bases at the V end and 4 bases at the J end, and the number of junction bases without a gene match is 3. The time point label of this sample denotes: 24 weeks on oral tofacitinib. The meaning of the sample's treatment or condition label: oral pan-JAK inhibitor, 5-10 mg twice daily. Peripheral blood and lesional scalp punch biopsies were obtained from patients with alopecia areata. PBMCs were isolated by density centrifugation and stained for CD3, CD4 and CD8, after which CD4+ and CD8+ T cells were sorted on a FACSAria. As for this clone: Its antigen remains undetermined. Base qualities are not provided; no much larger clone lies one nucleotide away.

This receptor was taken from a human donor with alopecia areata. The sample in question was CD8+ T cells sorted from blood, obtained at week 24, from a patient treated with tofacitinib. The sequence is built from TRBV6-5 and TRBJ2-7, with TRBD1 identical over 7 junction bases. The CDR3 protein is CASSYSKQGYEQYF. The nucleotide sequence reads TGTGCCAGCAGTTACTCGAAACAGGGGTACGAGCAGTACTTC.